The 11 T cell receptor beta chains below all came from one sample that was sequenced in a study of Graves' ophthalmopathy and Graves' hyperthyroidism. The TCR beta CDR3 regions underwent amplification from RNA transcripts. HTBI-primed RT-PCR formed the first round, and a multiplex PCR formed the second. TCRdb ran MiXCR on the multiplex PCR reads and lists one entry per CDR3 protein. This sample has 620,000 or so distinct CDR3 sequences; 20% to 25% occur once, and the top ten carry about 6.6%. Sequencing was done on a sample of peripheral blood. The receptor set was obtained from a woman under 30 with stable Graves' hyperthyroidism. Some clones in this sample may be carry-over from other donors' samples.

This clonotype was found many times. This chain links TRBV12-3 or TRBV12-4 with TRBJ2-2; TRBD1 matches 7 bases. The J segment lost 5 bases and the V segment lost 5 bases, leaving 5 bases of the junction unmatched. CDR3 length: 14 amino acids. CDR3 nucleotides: TGTGCCAGCAGTCTAACAGGGGTAACCGGGGAGCTGTTTTTT. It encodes CASSLTGVTGELFF.

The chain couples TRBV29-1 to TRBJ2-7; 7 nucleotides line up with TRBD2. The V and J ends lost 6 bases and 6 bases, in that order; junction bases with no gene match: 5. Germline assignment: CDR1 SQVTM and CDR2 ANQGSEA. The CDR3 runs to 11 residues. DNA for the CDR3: TGCAGCGTCTACGGGGGGATCGAGCAGTACTTC. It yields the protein CSVYGGIEQYF.

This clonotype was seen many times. The CDR3 reads CASRQGVQETQYF. CDR3 coding DNA: TGTGCCAGCAGGCAGGGGGTCCAAGAGACCCAGTACTTC. The chain combines TRBV2 with TRBJ2-5; 7 bases match TRBD1. J gave up 1 base and V 6 bases, and 2 bases lay outside the gene matches. Germline loops: CDR1 SNHLY, CDR2 FYNNEI. This CDR3 is 13 amino acids long. Filled out from reference TRBV2 and TRBJ2-5, the complete variable domain reads EPEVTQTPSHQVTQMGQEVILRCVPISNHLYFYWYRQILGQKVEFLVSFYNNEISEKSEIFDDQFSVERPDGSNFTLKIRSTKLEDSAMYFCASRQGVQETQYFGPGTRLLVL.

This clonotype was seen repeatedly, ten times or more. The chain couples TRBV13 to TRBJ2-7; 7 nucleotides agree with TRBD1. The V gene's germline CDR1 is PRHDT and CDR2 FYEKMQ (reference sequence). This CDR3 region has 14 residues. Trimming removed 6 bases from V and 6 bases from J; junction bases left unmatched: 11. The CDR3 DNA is TGTGCCAGCAGTCCACCCCGAAGGACAGGCGAGCAGTACTTC. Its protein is CASSPPRRTGEQYF.

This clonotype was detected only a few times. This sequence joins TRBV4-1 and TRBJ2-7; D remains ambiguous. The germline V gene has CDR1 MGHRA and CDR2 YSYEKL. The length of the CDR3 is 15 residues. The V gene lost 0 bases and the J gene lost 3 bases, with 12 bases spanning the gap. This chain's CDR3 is CASSQDNEASYEQYF. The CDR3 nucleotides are TGCGCCAGCAGCCAAGATAATGAGGCTAGCTACGAGCAGTACTTC.

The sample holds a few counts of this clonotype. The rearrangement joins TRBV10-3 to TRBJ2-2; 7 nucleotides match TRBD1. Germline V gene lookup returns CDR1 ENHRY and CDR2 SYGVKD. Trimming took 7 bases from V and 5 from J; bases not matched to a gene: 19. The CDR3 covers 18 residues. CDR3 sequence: CAIKGGGLNRGHTGELFF. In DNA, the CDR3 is TGTGCCATCAAAGGGGGCGGCCTGAACCGGGGACATACCGGGGAGCTGTTTTTT.

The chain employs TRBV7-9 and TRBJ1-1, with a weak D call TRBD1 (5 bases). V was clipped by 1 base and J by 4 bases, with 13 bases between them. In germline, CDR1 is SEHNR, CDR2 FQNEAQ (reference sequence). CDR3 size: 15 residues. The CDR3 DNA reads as TGTGCCAGCAGCTTAGTGGGGGTAGGGACCACTGAAGCTTTCTTT. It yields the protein CASSLVGVGTTEAFF.

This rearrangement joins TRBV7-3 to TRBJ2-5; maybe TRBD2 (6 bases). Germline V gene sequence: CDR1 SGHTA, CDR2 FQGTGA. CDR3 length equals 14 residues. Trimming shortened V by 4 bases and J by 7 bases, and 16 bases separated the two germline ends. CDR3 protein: CASSSPGLEGTQYF. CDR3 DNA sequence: TGTGCCAGCAGCTCGCCGGGACTCGAGGGGACCCAGTACTTC.

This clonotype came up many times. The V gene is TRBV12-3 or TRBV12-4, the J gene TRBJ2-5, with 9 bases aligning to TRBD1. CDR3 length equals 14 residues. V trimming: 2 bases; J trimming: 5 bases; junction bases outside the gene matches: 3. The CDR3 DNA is TGTGCCAGCAGTTTAAGGGACAGGGTTGAGACCCAGTACTTC. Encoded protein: CASSLRDRVETQYF.

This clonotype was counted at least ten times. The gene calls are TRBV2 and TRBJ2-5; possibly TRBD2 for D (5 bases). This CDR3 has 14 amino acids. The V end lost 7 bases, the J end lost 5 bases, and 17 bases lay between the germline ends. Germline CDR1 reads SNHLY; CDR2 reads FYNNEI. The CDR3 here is CASTAEGGEETQYF. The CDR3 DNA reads TGTGCCAGCACGGCAGAGGGTGGGGAGGAGACCCAGTACTTC.

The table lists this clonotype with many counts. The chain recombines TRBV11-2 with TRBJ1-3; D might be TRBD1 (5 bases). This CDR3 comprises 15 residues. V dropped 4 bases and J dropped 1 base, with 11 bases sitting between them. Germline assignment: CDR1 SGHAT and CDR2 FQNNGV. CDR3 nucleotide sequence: TGTGCCAGCAGCTCAACGGGACGGTCTGGAAACACCATATATTTT. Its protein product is CASSSTGRSGNTIYF.